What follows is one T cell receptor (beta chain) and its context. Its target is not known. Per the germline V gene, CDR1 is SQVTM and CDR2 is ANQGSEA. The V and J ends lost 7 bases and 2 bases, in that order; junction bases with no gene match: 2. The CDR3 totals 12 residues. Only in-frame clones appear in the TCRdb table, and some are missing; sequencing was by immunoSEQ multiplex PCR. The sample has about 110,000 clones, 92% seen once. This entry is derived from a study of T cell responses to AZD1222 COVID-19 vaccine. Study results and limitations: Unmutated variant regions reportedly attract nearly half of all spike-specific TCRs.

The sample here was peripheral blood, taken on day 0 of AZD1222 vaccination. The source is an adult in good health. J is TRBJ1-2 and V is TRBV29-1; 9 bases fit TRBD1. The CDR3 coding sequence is TGCAGCGCCGGACAGGGGAACTATGGCTACACCTTC. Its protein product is CSAGQGNYGYTF.